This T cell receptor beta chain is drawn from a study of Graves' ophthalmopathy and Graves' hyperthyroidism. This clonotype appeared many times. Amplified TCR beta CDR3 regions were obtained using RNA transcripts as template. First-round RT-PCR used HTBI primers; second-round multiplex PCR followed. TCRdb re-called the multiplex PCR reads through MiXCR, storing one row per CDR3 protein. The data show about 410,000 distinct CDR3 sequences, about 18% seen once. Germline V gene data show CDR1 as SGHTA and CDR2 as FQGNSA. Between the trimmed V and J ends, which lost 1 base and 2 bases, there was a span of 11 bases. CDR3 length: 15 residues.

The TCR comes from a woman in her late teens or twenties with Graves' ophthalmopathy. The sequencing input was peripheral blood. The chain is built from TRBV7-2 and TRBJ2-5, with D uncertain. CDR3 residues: CASSLGGTLQETQYF. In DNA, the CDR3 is TGTGCCAGCAGCTTAGGAGGAACCCTGCAAGAGACCCAGTACTTC.